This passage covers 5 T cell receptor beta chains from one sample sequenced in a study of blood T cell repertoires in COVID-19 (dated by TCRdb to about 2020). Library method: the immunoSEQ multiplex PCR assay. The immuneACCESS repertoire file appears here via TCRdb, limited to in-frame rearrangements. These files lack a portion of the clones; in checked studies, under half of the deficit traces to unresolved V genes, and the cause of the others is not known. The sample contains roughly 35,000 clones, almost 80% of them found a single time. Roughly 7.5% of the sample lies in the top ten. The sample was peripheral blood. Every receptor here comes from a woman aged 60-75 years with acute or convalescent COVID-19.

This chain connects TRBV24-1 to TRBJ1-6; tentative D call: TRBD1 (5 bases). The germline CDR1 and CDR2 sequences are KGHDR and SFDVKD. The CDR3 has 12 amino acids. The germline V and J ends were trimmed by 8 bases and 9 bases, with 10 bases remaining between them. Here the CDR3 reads CATNGGVSPLHF. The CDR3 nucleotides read TGTGCCACCAACGGGGGGGTTTCACCCCTCCACTTT.

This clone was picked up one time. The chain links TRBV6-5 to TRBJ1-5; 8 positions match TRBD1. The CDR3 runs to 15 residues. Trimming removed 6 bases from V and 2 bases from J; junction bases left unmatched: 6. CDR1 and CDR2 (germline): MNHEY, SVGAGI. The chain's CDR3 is CASSPGGSGNQPQHF. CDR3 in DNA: TGTGCCAGCAGCCCAGGGGGCAGTGGCAATCAGCCCCAGCATTTT.

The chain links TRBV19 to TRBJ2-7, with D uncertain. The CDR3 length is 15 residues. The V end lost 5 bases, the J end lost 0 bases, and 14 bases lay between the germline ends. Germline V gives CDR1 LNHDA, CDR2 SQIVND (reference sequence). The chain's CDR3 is CASSPMSASSYEQYF. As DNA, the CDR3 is TGTGCCAGTAGTCCCATGAGTGCGAGCTCCTACGAGCAGTACTTC.

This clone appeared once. The CDR3 DNA reads TGTGCCAGCAGCCCCTATGAGGGAGCGCATGGCTACACCTTC. Translated, it gives CASSPYEGAHGYTF. V and J are TRBV3-1 (or the pseudogene TRBV3-2) and TRBJ1-2; D uncertain. The CDR3 loop spans 14 amino acids. V was cut by 4 bases and J by 6 bases, with 15 bases left in between. CDR1 is LGHDT, CDR2 YNNKEL, per germline (reference sequence).

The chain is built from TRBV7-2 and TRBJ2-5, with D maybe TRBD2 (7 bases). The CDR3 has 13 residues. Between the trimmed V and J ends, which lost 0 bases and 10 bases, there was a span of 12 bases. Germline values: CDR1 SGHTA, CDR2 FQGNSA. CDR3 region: CASSLAREGGQYF. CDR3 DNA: TGTGCCAGCAGCTTAGCCAGGGAGGGGGGCCAGTACTTC. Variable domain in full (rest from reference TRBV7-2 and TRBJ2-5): GAGVSQSPSNKVTEKGKDVELRCDPISGHTALYWYRQSLGQGLEFLIYFQGNSAPDKSGLPSDRFSAERTGGSVSTLTIQRTQQEDSAVYLCASSLAREGGQYFGPGTRLLVL.